This note documents a single T cell receptor (beta chain) sequence. The data were obtained in a study of blood T cell repertoires in COVID-19. The cohort comprised adults aged roughly 18 to 90 years residing in under 30 US areas. Allocation to cohorts depended on clinical history reported by the participants. Some clones are missing from TCRdb's copy, which holds only in-frame ones; the method was immunoSEQ multiplex PCR. The sample has under 300,000 clones, approximately 90% seen once; the top ten hold approximately 2%. After removal of 1 base from V and 6 bases from J, the junction contained 12 bases not matched to a gene. CDR3 length: 17 amino acids. Germline V CDR1 and CDR2: MGHRA, YSYEKL.

The chain couples TRBV4-1 to TRBJ1-3, with TRBD1 matching 7 bases. Sequencing was carried out using PBMCs or T cells enriched from blood (not recorded which). The receptor's source is a woman aged 18-30 years who had recovered from COVID-19. CDR3 in amino acids: CASSQGSHRGRENTIYF. CDR3 coding DNA: TGCGCCAGCAGCCAAGGCAGTCACAGGGGTCGGGAAAACACCATATATTTT.